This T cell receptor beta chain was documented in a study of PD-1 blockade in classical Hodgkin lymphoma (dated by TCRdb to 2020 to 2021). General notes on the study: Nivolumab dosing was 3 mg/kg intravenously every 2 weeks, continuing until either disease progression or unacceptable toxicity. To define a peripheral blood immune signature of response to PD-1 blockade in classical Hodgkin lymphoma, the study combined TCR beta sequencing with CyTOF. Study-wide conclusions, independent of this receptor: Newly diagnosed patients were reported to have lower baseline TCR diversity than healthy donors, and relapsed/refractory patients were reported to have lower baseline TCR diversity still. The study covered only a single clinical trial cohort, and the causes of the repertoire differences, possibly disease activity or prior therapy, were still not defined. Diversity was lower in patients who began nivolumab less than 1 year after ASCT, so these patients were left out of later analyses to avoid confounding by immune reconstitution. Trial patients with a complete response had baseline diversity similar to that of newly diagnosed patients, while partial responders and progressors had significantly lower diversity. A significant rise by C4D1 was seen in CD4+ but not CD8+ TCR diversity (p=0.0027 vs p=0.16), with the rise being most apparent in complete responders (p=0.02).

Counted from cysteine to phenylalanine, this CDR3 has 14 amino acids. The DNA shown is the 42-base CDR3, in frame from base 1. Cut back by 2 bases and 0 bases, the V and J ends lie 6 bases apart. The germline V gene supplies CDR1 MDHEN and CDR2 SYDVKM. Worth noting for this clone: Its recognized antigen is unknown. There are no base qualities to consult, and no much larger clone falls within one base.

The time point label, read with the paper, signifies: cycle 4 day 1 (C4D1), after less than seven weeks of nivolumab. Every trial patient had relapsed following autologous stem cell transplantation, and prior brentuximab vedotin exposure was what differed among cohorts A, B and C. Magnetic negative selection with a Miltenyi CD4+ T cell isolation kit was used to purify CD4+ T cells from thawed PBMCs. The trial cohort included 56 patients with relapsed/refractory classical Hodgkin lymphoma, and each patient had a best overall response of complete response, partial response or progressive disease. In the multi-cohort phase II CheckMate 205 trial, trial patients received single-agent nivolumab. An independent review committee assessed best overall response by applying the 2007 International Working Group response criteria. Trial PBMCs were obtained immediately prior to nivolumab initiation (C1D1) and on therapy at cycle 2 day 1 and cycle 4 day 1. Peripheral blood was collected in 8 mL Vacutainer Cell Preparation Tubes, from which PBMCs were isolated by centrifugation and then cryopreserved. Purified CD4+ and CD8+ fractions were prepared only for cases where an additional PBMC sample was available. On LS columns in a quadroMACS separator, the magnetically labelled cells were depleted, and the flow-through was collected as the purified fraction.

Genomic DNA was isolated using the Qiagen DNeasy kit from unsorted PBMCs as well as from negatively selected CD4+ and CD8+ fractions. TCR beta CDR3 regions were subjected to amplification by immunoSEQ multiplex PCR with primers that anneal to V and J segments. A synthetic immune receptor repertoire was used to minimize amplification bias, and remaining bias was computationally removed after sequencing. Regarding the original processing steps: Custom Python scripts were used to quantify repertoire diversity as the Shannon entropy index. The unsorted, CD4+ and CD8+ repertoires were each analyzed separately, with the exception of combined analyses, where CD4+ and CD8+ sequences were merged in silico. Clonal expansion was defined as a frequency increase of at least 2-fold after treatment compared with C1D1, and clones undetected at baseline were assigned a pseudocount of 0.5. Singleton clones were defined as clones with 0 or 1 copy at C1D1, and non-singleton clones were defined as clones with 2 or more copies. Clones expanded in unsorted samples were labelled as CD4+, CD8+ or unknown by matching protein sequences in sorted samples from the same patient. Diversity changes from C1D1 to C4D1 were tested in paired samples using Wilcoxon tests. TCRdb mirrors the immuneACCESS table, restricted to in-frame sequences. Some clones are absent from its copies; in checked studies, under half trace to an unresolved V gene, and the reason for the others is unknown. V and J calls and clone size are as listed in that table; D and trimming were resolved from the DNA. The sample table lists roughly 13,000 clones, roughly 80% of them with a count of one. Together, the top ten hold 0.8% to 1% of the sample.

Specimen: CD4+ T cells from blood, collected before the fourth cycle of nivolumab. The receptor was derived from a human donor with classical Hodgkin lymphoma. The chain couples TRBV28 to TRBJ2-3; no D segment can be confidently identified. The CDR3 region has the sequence CASSLEQSTDTQYF. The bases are TGTGCCAGCAGTTTAGAACAAAGCACAGATACGCAGTATTTT.